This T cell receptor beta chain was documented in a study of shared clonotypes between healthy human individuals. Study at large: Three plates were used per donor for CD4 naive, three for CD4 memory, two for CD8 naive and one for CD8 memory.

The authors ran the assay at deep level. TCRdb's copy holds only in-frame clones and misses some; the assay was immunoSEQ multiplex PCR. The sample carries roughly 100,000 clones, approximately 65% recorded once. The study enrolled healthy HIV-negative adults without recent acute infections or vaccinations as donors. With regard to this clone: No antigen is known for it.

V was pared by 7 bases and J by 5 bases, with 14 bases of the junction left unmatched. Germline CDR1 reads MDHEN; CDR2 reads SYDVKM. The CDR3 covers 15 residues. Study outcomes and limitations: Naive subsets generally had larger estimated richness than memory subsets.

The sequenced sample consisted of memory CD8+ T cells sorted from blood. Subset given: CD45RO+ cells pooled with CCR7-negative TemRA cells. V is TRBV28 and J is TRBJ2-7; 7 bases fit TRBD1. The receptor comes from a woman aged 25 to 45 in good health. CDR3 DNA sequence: TGTGCCAGCACCTACCTGACAGGGAGTTCGCACGAGCAGTACTTC. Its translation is CASTYLTGSSHEQYF.